These 6 T cell receptor beta chains came from one sample sequenced in a study of blood T cell repertoires in COVID-19. Measured with immunoSEQ multiplex PCR; TCRdb has only the in-frame clones, and not every one. The sample has roughly 190,000 clones, about four fifths seen once. Sequencing was carried out using peripheral blood. These receptors were obtained from a middle-aged woman with acute or convalescent COVID-19.

The chain uses TRBV2 and TRBJ2-3, with D possibly matching TRBD2 (6 bases). V gave up 6 bases and J gave up 5 bases, with 12 bases separating them. The CDR3 loop spans 13 amino acids. The germline CDR1 and CDR2 sequences are SNHLY and FYNNEI. CDR3 DNA: TGTGCCAGCAGAGCCTCTAGCGTAGATACGCAGTATTTT. Amino acids: CASRASSVDTQYF.

J is TRBJ1-6 and V is TRBV10-3; TRBD1 might be the D (6 bases). The CDR3 spans 14 residues. V shed 4 bases and J shed 8 bases, with 12 bases lying between them. Germline loops: CDR1 ENHRY, CDR2 SYGVKD. The CDR3 sequence: CAISGTDGYSPLHF. In nucleotides, the CDR3 is TGTGCCATCAGTGGGACAGATGGGTATTCACCCCTCCACTTT.

The rearrangement joins TRBV5-3 to TRBJ1-2; D is perhaps TRBD1 (5 bases). TRBV5-3 is marked as an open reading frame, function uncertain. The CDR3 loop spans 16 amino acids. Trimming removed 3 bases at V and 6 bases at J, with 21 bases between. The CDR3 is CARSWGTEGLGHGYTF. The CDR3 DNA follows: TGTGCCAGAAGCTGGGGGACGGAGGGCCTCGGGCATGGCTACACCTTC.

The chain recombines TRBV5-1 with TRBJ1-4; tentative D call: TRBD1 (6 bases). The CDR3 runs to 17 residues. Germline CDR1 SGHRS, CDR2 YFSETQ. Trimming cost V 3 bases and J 6 bases, with 21 bases left between them. CDR3 protein: CASSSTQIQGAHEKLFF. The CDR3 DNA reads TGCGCCAGCAGCTCAACTCAAATACAGGGCGCCCATGAAAAACTGTTTTTT. The full variable domain, rest sourced from reference TRBV5-1 and TRBJ1-4, is KAGVTQTPRYLIKTRGQQVTLSCSPISGHRSVSWYQQTPGQGLQFLFEYFSETQRNKGNFPGRFSGRQFSNSRSEMNVSTLELGDSALYLCASSSTQIQGAHEKLFFGSGTQLSVL.

The chain is built from TRBV12-3 or TRBV12-4 and TRBJ2-2; tentatively, D is TRBD2 (7 bases). Deletions cut 6 bases from V and 6 bases from J, with 11 bases between. This CDR3 comprises 13 residues. The CDR3 is CASSLGGAGELFF. In DNA form, the CDR3 reads TGTGCCAGCAGCCTAGGGGGGGCCGGGGAGCTGTTTTTT.

In DNA form, the CDR3 reads TGTGCCAGCTCACCAAGTGGGCAGGGGATTCTAGAAGGCTACACCTTC. Amino acid sequence: CASSPSGQGILEGYTF. The chain recombines TRBV18 with TRBJ1-2; D may be TRBD1 (6 bases). Germline lookup yields CDR1 KGHSH and CDR2 LQKENI. V was clipped by 2 bases and J by 8 bases, with 21 bases between them. This CDR3 has 16 residues.